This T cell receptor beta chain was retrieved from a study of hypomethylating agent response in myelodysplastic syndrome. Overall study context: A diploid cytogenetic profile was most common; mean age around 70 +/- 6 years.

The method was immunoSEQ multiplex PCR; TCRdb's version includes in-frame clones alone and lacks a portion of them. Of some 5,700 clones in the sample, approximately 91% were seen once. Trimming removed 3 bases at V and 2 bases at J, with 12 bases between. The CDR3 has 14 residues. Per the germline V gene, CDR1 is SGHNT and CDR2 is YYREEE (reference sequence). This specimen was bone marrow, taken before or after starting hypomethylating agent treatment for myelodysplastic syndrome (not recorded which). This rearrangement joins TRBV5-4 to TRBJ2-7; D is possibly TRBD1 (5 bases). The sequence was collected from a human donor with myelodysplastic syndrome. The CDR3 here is CASSSETATYEQYF. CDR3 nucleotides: TGTGCCAGCAGCTCCGAGACAGCTACCTACGAGCAGTACTTC.